These 31 T cell receptor beta chains were all obtained from the same sample, sequenced in a study of tumor-infiltrating lymphocytes in primary liver carcinoma. cDNA specific to TCR beta was made from around 530 ng of total RNA, with a constant-region primer employed for priming. For TCR beta, libraries were produced by three nested multiplex PCR rounds using slightly modified ARM-PCR. A C-beta reverse primer and TRBV1-TRBV30 forward primers served in each of the first two PCR rounds, at 10 cycles apiece. TCRdb called the multiplex PCR reads again in MiXCR, with one record for every CDR3 protein. The sample lists approximately 320,000 distinct CDR3 sequences; 50% to 60% were seen once. Blood RNA was derived from unsorted whole blood, and germline DNA was extracted too. Sequencing used peripheral blood. These receptors originate from a woman aged 25 to 39 with primary liver carcinoma and hepatitis B virus infection.

Note on this clonotype: This may come from a read error, since a much larger clone is one base off. This is likely a read error, given that the CDR3 carries no conserved phenylalanine or tryptophan at its end. V usage is TRBV6-1 and J usage is TRBJ1-5; D possibly corresponds to TRBD1 (5 bases). In germline, CDR1 is MNHNS, CDR2 SASEGT. CDR3 length: 16 amino acids. V shed 3 bases and J shed 0 bases, with 12 bases lying between them. CDR3: CASSESTAYSNQPQHL. CDR3 DNA: TGTGCCAGCAGTGAGTCGACAGCCTATAGCAATCAGCCCCAGCATCTT.

V usage is TRBV5-6 and J usage is TRBJ1-2, with unresolved D. The CDR3 spans 15 residues. The germline V gene encodes CDR1 SGHDT and CDR2 YYEEEE. V lost 0 bases and J 0 bases, leaving 9 bases between the germline ends. The CDR3: CASSLGRKPNYGYTF. CDR3 DNA sequence: TGTGCCAGCAGCTTGGGTAGAAAGCCTAACTATGGCTACACCTTC. The full variable domain, completed using reference TRBV5-6 and TRBJ1-2, is DAGVTQSPTHLIKTRGQQVTLRCSPKSGHDTVSWYQQALGQGPQFIFQYYEEEERQRGNFPDRFSGHQFPNYSSELNVNALLLGDSALYLCASSLGRKPNYGYTFGSGTRLTVV.

Concerning this clonotype itself: A clone one base away is much larger, so this may be a read error. The rearrangement links TRBV11-2 to TRBJ2-1; 8 bases match TRBD1. CDR3 length: 15 residues. Per germline, CDR1 SGHAT and CDR2 FQNNGV. The CDR3: CASSIRQGRHNEQLF. CDR3 nucleotide sequence: TGTGCCAGCAGCATCCGACAGGGGAGACACAATGAGCAGCTCTTC.

The rearrangement links TRBV10-3 to TRBJ1-6; the match to TRBD1 covers 7 bases. The CDR3 length is 15 residues. With 6 bases clipped from V and 5 bases from J, the junction kept 7 bases outside the gene matches. The germline CDR1 and CDR2 sequences are ENHRY and SYGVKD. The CDR3 loop is CAIREGGQHNSPLHF. The CDR3 region has the DNA TGTGCCATCAGGGAAGGGGGACAGCATAATTCACCCCTCCACTTT.

Turning to this clonotype: This may stem from a read error, because a much larger clone lies one nucleotide away. The gene calls are TRBV12-3 or TRBV12-4 and TRBJ1-2; 10 positions match TRBD1. This CDR3 comprises 15 residues. J lost 0 bases, V lost 5 bases, and 3 bases had no gene match. The CDR3 reads CASSKGQGANYGYTF. For the CDR3, the DNA is TGTGCCAGCAGTAAAGGACAGGGGGCTAACTATGGCTACACCTTC.

The V gene is TRBV12-3 or TRBV12-4, the J gene TRBJ2-7; 7 bases line up with TRBD2. This CDR3 contains 16 residues. V lost 7 bases and J lost 0; bases outside the gene matches: 12. CDR3 in amino acids: CASTKGSSGSSYEQYF. CDR3 nucleotides: TGTGCCAGCACCAAGGGGTCTAGCGGTAGCTCCTACGAGCAGTACTTC.

This clonotype was seen many times. This rearrangement joins TRBV29-1 to TRBJ2-1; possibly TRBD2 for D (6 bases). Trimming cost V 4 bases and J 3 bases, with 10 bases left between them. Looked up from germline, CDR1 is SQVTM and CDR2 is ANQGSEA. This CDR3 is built from 13 residues. CDR3 coding DNA: TGCAGCGTTGTTGCGGGAAACTACAATGAGCAGTTCTTC. Amino acid sequence: CSVVAGNYNEQFF.

Concerning this clonotype itself: This may stem from a read error, because a much larger clone lies one nucleotide away. This chain connects TRBV28 to TRBJ1-5, with 10 positions matching TRBD1. Unmatched junction bases numbered 18, after V lost 8 bases and J lost 5 bases. This CDR3 region has 18 residues. From germline, CDR1 is MDHEN and CDR2 SYDVKM. As DNA, the CDR3 is TGTGCCAGCGGTCCCCTCCCGGGACAGGGGCAAGCGGATCAGCCCCAGCATTTT. It specifies CASGPLPGQGQADQPQHF.

With respect to this clonotype: Given a much more abundant clone one base away, this may be a read error. The CDR3 DNA follows: TGCGCCAGCAGCCAAGGAGTCAACGACCAAGAGATCCAGTACTTC. Its protein product is CASSQGVNDQEIQYF. The rearrangement joins TRBV4-1 to TRBJ2-5; D gene ambiguous. The CDR3 covers 15 residues. Germline-derived CDR1 and CDR2 are MGHRA and YSYEKL.

Points on this clonotype: Given a much more abundant clone one base away, this may be a read error. The J gene is TRBJ1-2, the V gene TRBV29-1; D gene ambiguous. The CDR3 runs to 10 residues. Germline V gene sequence: CDR1 SQVTM, CDR2 ANQGSEA. The CDR3 region has the DNA TGCAGCGCCTTTAACTATGGCTACGCCTTC. This translates into CSAFNYGYAF.

A note on this clonotype: A read error may account for a junction end that differs from germline. The chain combines TRBV10-3 with TRBJ2-7; 7 bases fit TRBD2. This CDR3 is built from 14 residues. Germline CDR1 reads ENHRY; CDR2 reads SYGVKD. CDR3 coding DNA: TGTGCCACCTCCTCGGTAGCGGGCTCCTACGAGGAGTACTTC. As protein: CATSSVAGSYEEYF.

This chain connects TRBV6-2 or TRBV6-3 to TRBJ1-1, with TRBD1 matching over 7 bases. CDR3 size: 17 residues. With V trimmed by 2 bases and J by 1 base, 10 bases remained unmatched. CDR1 and CDR2 (germline): MNHEY, SVGEGT. The CDR3 spells CASSYPRAGGRNTEAFF. For the CDR3, the DNA is TGTGCCAGCAGTTACCCGCGGGCAGGGGGACGGAACACTGAAGCTTTCTTT.

Comments on this clonotype: A single base separates this from a much larger clone, so it may be a read error. The chain carries TRBV5-4 and TRBJ1-2; 7 bases are shared with TRBD1. V gave up 9 bases and J gave up 5 bases; unmatched junction bases: 10. The CDR3 sequence is 13 residues long. Germline assignment: CDR1 SGHNT and CDR2 YYREEE (reference sequence). CDR3 DNA: TGTGCCAACAATTTAGGGGGCGAGTATGGCTACACCTTC. Its protein product is CANNLGGEYGYTF. The whole variable domain, remainder taken from reference TRBV5-4 and TRBJ1-2, is ETGVTQSPTHLIKTRGQQVTLRCSSQSGHNTVSWYQQALGQGPQFIFQYYREEENGRGNFPPRFSGLQFPNYSSELNVNALELDDSALYLCANNLGGEYGYTFGSGTRLTVV.

Concerning this clonotype: In this CDR3 the conserved last residue, phenylalanine or tryptophan, is missing, so a read error is likely. This chain joins TRBV6-6 and TRBJ1-1; tentative D call: TRBD1 (6 bases). The V end was cut by 8 bases, the J end by 4 bases, with 17 bases between. This CDR3 has 14 amino acids. Germline CDR1 MNHNY, CDR2 SVGAGI (reference sequence). CDR3 loop: CASGGSLGGTEAFS. DNA for the CDR3: TGTGCCAGCGGGGGCAGCCTCGGTGGCACTGAAGCTTTCTCT.

This clonotype was counted a single time. This CDR3 is missing its conserved last phenylalanine or tryptophan, likely due to a read error. Because the CDR3's place on the DNA is in doubt, the DNA is left out and the CDR3 is given as listed by TCRdb. The V and J genes are TRBV11-2 and TRBJ2-1; the D call in the table, TRBD1, was not verified against the DNA. The CDR3 adds up to 15 amino acids, both ends counted. The germline V gene encodes CDR1 SGHAT and CDR2 FQNNGV. The CDR3 region is CASSTLTGGRGVRFL.

This clonotype was counted between two and nine times. This chain links TRBV11-2 with TRBJ2-3; D ambiguous. CDR1 and CDR2 (germline): SGHAT, FQNNGV. The CDR3 contains 14 residues. The V gene lost 6 bases and the J gene lost 4 bases, with 14 bases spanning the gap. The CDR3 here is CASSPDLDSDTQYF. The CDR3 DNA follows: TGTGCCAGCAGTCCCGATCTAGACTCAGATACGCAGTATTTT.

A word on this clonotype: Lacking the conserved final phenylalanine or tryptophan, this CDR3 likely reflects a read error. This sequence joins TRBV11-1 and TRBJ2-5; possibly TRBD2 for D (6 bases). Trimming left V 3 bases short and J 5 bases short, with 13 bases between. The CDR3 spans 14 residues. CDR1 and CDR2 (germline): SGHAT, FQDESV (reference sequence). In nucleotides, the CDR3 is TGTGCCAGCAGCTTGTTAGGGGACTTCGAGACCCAGTACTTA. This encodes CASSLLGDFETQYL.

The chain has TRBV6-2 or TRBV6-3 and TRBJ2-5; possible D gene TRBD2, 6 bases. Germline V gives CDR1 MNHEY, CDR2 SVGEGT. This CDR3 region has 15 residues. V gave up 0 bases and J gave up 4 bases, with 12 bases separating them. As DNA, the CDR3 is TGTGCCAGCAGTTACTCGATTTACGGGGGAGAGACCCAGTACTTC. Protein sequence: CASSYSIYGGETQYF.

A note on this clonotype: A junction boundary mismatches the germline segment, possibly from a read error. The chain recombines TRBV5-6 with TRBJ2-5; possible D gene TRBD2, 7 bases. CDR1 is SGHDT and CDR2 is YYEEEE in the germline V gene. The CDR3 length is 15 residues. Written as DNA, the CDR3 is TGTGCCAGCAGCACCCTGGACGGGGGGCAAGATACCCAGTACTTC. It yields the protein CASSTLDGGQDTQYF. Full variable domain (missing parts from reference TRBV5-6 and TRBJ2-5): DAGVTQSPTHLIKTRGQQVTLRCSPKSGHDTVSWYQQALGQGPQFIFQYYEEEERQRGNFPDRFSGHQFPNYSSELNVNALLLGDSALYLCASSTLDGGQDTQYFGPGTRLLVL.

With regard to this clonotype: A junction end diverges from the germline sequence, so it may reflect a read error. V is TRBV11-2 and J is TRBJ2-3; D assignment may be TRBD1 or TRBD2 (6 bases each). The CDR3 sequence is 16 residues long. Germline-derived CDR1 and CDR2 are SGHAT and FQNNGV. CDR3 sequence (DNA): TGTGCCAACAGCTTAAGGGGGGCCCTTAGCACAGATACGCGGTATTTT. It encodes CANSLRGALSTDTRYF.

In the case of this clonotype: Compared with germline, one end of the junction differs, possibly owing to a read error. The V gene is TRBV4-3, the J gene TRBJ2-3, with D possibly matching TRBD2 (5 bases). This CDR3 has 14 residues. Germline V gene sequence: CDR1 LGHNA, CDR2 YSLEER. The chain's CDR3 is CASSLGPSTDTLYF. The DNA of the CDR3 is TGCGCCAGCAGCCTAGGACCTAGCACAGATACGCTGTATTTT.

For this clonotype: This may stem from a read error, because a much larger clone lies one nucleotide away. This chain uses TRBV6-6 with TRBJ2-1; D tentatively reads TRBD1 or TRBD2 (5 bases each). Germline assignment: CDR1 MNHNY and CDR2 SVGAGI (reference sequence). This CDR3 spans 14 amino acids. The CDR3: CVSRESGAYNEQFF. Here the CDR3 DNA reads TGTGTCAGCAGGGAAAGCGGAGCCTACAATGAGCAGTTCTTC.

This clonotype came up a few times. The rearrangement joins TRBV5-4 to TRBJ2-3; D is ambiguous. The germline V gene has CDR1 SGHNT and CDR2 YYREEE (reference sequence). The ends were cut back, 1 base at V and 1 base at J, with 7 bases in the middle. The CDR3 spans 14 residues. The chain's CDR3 is CASSLKKGTDTQYF. The CDR3 region has the DNA TGTGCCAGCAGCTTGAAAAAGGGCACAGATACGCAGTATTTT.

On this clonotype: A much larger clonotype is one base distant, so this may be a read error. The V call is TRBV6-1, the J call TRBJ1-1, with a tentative D call TRBD1 (6 bases). CDR3 size: 17 residues. Germline CDR1 MNHNS, CDR2 SASEGT. Trimming left V 2 bases short and J 1 base short, with 17 bases between. CDR3 sequence reads: CASSESMGGGGNTEAFF. The CDR3 DNA is TGTGCCAGCAGTGAATCGATGGGGGGCGGCGGGAACACTGAAGCTTTCTTT.

The chain is built from TRBV6-1 and TRBJ1-2; D may be TRBD1 (5 bases). Germline V gene lookup returns CDR1 MNHNS and CDR2 SASEGT. This CDR3 comprises 13 residues. The V end was cut by 11 bases, the J end by 2 bases, with 15 bases between. The CDR3 bases are TGTGCCGCTCGGAGGGACCGGAACTATGGCTACACCTTC. It is translated as CAARRDRNYGYTF.

This chain connects TRBV6-1 to TRBJ1-2; 7 positions agree with TRBD1. The CDR3 loop spans 15 amino acids. Germline V lookup: CDR1 MNHNS, CDR2 SASEGT. The V gene end was trimmed by 4 bases and the J gene end by 1 base; junction bases not matched to a gene: 6. The CDR3 bases are TGTGCCAGCAGTGGGTCCTGGGACAGTAACTATGGCTACACCTTC. Amino acids: CASSGSWDSNYGYTF.

This clonotype has only one observation. A junction boundary mismatches the germline segment, possibly from a read error. The CDR3 DNA sequence: TGTGCCCGCAGCTTAGATAATGAGGGAAGGAGACCCTACGAGCAGTACTTC. This gives the protein CARSLDNEGRRPYEQYF. The rearrangement joins TRBV11-3 to TRBJ2-5; perhaps TRBD2 as D (5 bases). The J call is in doubt because the DNA end fits TRBJ2-7 better. This CDR3 region has 17 residues. Per germline, CDR1 SGHNT and CDR2 YENEEA.

The chain has TRBV11-1 and TRBJ2-7; 7 positions agree with TRBD2. V shed 8 bases, J shed 4 bases, and the junction held 8 bases outside the gene matches. CDR1 and CDR2 (germline): SGHAT, FQDESV (reference sequence). The CDR3 length is 13 residues. The chain's CDR3 is CASGWAGDYEQYF. In DNA, the CDR3 is TGTGCCAGCGGCTGGGCGGGAGATTACGAGCAGTACTTC.

This clonotype was counted between two and nine times. The V and J genes are TRBV5-6 and TRBJ2-7; D is unclear. Germline V gene data show CDR1 as SGHDT and CDR2 as YYEEEE. Trimming took 2 bases from V and 0 from J, leaving 9 bases between them. The length of the CDR3 is 14 residues. In DNA, the CDR3 is TGTGCCAGCAGCTTAGGCGGCTACTCCTACGAGCAGTACTTC. Translation gives CASSLGGYSYEQYF.

The chain combines TRBV11-2 with TRBJ2-3; 7 bases are shared with TRBD2. V gave up 8 bases and J gave up 8 bases; unmatched junction bases: 16. This CDR3 spans 15 amino acids. Germline V CDR1 and CDR2: SGHAT, FQNNGV. DNA for the CDR3: TGTGCCAGCGGACCTTGGGCGGGAGTGGGGGGTACGCAGTATTTT. Amino acid sequence: CASGPWAGVGGTQYF.

J is TRBJ1-5 and V is TRBV7-8; D is uncertain. The CDR3 sequence is 17 residues long. V dropped 5 bases and J dropped 1 base, with 18 bases sitting between them. Germline V gene sequence: CDR1 SGHVS, CDR2 FQNEAQ. This chain's CDR3 is CASSNSVRLSSNQPQHF. Written as DNA, the CDR3 is TGTGCCAGCAGCAATTCGGTCCGGTTGAGCAGCAATCAGCCCCAGCATTTT.